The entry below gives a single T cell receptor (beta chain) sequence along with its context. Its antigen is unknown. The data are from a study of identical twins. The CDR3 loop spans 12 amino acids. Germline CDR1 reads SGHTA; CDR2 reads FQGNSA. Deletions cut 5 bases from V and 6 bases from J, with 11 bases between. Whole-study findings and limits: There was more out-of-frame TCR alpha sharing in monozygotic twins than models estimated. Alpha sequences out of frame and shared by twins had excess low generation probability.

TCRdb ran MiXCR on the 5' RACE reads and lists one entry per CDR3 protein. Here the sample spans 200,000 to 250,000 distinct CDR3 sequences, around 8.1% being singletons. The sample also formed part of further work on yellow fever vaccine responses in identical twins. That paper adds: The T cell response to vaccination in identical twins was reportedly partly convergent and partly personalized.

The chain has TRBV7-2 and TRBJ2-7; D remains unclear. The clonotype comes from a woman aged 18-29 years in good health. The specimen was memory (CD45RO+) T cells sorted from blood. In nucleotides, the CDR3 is TGTGCCAGCAGCCCCGGAGCAGGCGAGCAGTACTTC. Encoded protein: CASSPGAGEQYF. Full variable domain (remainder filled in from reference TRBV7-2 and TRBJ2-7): GAGVSQSPSNKVTEKGKDVELRCDPISGHTALYWYRQSLGQGLEFLIYFQGNSAPDKSGLPSDRFSAERTGGSVSTLTIQRTQQEDSAVYLCASSPGAGEQYFGPGTRLTVT.